This T cell receptor beta chain was identified in a study of PD-1 blockade in mismatch repair-deficient tumors. Study-wide background: Patients had about a dozen mismatch repair-deficient cancer types and were previously treated and progressing.

Only in-frame clones appear in the TCRdb table, and some are missing; sequencing was by immunoSEQ multiplex PCR. The table shows about 66,000 clones, with about 72% occurring only once. Every patient had mismatch repair deficiency by PCR or immunohistochemistry. TCRs were sequenced from three patients responding to pembrolizumab. The CDR3 contains 14 residues. J was trimmed by 2 bases and V by 4 bases; bases with no gene match: 4. Germline CDR1 reads LNHDA; CDR2 reads SQIVND (reference sequence). The sequences come from peripheral blood, collected 2 weeks after starting pembrolizumab. This clonotype originated in an adult with mismatch repair-deficient cancer. The genes are TRBV19 and TRBJ2-7; 8 bases align to TRBD1. The CDR3 region is CASSTRDRTYEQYF. As DNA, the CDR3 is TGTGCCAGTAGTACGCGGGACAGGACCTACGAGCAGTACTTC.